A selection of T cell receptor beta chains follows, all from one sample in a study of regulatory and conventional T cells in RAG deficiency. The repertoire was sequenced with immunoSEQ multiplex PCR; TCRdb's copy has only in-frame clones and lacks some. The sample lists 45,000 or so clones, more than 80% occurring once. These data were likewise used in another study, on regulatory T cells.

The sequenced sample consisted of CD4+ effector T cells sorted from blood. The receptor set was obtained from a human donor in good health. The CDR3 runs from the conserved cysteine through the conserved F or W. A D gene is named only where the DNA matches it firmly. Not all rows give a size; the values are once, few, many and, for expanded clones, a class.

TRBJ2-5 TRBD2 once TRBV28 TGCGCCAGCAGTCGAGCGGGGGGCCTCCAAGAGACCCAGTACTTC CASSRAGGLQETQYF
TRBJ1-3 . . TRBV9 TGTGCCAGCAGCCCCCTAGGAGGAACTAGCTCTGGAAACACCATATATTTT CASSPLGGTSSGNTIYF
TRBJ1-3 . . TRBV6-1 TGTGCCAGCAGTGCTACAGGGATTACTGGAAACACCATATATTTT CASSATGITGNTIYF
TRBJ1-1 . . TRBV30 TGTGCCTGGACCCGGAGGTGGAGGGCTTTCTTT CAWTRRWRAFF
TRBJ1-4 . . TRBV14 TGTGCCAGCAGCCAACAGGGTATCGGGGCAAAACTGTTTTTT CASSQQGIGAKLFF
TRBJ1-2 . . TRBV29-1 TGCAGCGTTGTCGATGGAGATAACTATGGCTACACCTTC CSVVDGDNYGYTF
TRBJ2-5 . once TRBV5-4 TGTGCCAGCAGCTTGGTTCCAGCCTCGAGGGAGACCCAGTACTTC CASSLVPASRETQYF
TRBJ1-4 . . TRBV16 TGTGCCAGCAGCCCACGTGGCGACTCTAATGAAAAACTGTTTTTT CASSPRGDSNEKLFF
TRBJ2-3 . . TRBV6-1 TGTGCCAGCAGTGCCCCCCTAGGGACAGATACGCAGTATTTT CASSAPLGTDTQYF
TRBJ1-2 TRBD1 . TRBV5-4 TGTGCCAGCAGCTTGGAGGGGGCCTATGGCTACACCTTC CASSLEGAYGYTF
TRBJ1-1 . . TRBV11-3 TGTGCCAGCAGCCCCGGTGAGGGGGAGGGCACTGAAGCTTTCTTT CASSPGEGEGTEAFF
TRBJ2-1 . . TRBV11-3 TGTGCCAGCAGCTTAGGGGGTAGCGGTTACAATGAGCAGTTCTTC CASSLGGSGYNEQFF
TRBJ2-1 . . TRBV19 TGTGCCAGTAGTATCCGGGCCTCGAGCTCCTACAATGAGCAGTTCTTC CASSIRASSSYNEQFF
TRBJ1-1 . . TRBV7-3 TGTGCCAGCAGCTTAGAAGGGGTCGGCACTGAAGCTTTCTTT CASSLEGVGTEAFF
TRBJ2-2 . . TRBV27 TGTGCCAGCACCCTTGGGGTCAAGGCCGCGAACACCGGGGAGCTGTTTTTT CASTLGVKAANTGELFF
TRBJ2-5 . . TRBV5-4 TGTGCCAGCAGCGCGGACCTACGGGGGACCCAGTACTTC CASSADLRGTQYF
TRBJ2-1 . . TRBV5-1 TGCGCCAGCCAACTCGACTCTTCCTACAATGAGCAGTTCTTC CASQLDSSYNEQFF
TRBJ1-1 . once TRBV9 TGTGCCAGCAGCCCCACCTCGACGAACACTGAAGCTTTCTTT CASSPTSTNTEAFF
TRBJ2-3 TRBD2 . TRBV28 TGTGCCAGCAGTTCCCGGACTAGCGGGGGGTTGGATACGCAGTATTTT CASSSRTSGGLDTQYF